Here is one T cell receptor (beta chain) with its context. Its antigen is not identified. J gave up 7 bases and V 3 bases, and 6 bases lay outside the gene matches. The CDR3 totals 14 residues. From germline, CDR1 is MNHEY and CDR2 SVGEGT. Measured with immunoSEQ multiplex PCR; TCRdb has only the in-frame clones, and not every one. Among roughly 320,000 clones listed, more than 70% were seen once. These data belong to a study of Ad26.COV2.S vaccination and SARS-CoV-2 variants. Study-level information: COV1001, an Ad26.COV2.S trial, supplied this vaccine-arm donor. Findings of the study overall: Responses of spike-specific T cells (both CD8+ and CD4+) reportedly showed substantial breadth after vaccination.

The treatment was: around 19 received Ad26.COV2.S at low or high dose, single or two shots; several received placebo; per-sample allocation not given. Samples came from day 63 after the first vaccine or placebo injection. The starting material was peripheral blood, obtained in a trial of Ad26.COV2.S vaccine versus placebo. The TCR was taken from a person aged 18-65 years who received the Ad26.COV2.S COVID-19 vaccine or a placebo. The chain recombines TRBV6-2 or TRBV6-3 with TRBJ2-1, with 7 bases lining up with TRBD2. The CDR3 nucleotides read TGTGCCAGCAGTTATACCCTCGGGAGGAATGAGCAGTTCTTC. Its translation is CASSYTLGRNEQFF.